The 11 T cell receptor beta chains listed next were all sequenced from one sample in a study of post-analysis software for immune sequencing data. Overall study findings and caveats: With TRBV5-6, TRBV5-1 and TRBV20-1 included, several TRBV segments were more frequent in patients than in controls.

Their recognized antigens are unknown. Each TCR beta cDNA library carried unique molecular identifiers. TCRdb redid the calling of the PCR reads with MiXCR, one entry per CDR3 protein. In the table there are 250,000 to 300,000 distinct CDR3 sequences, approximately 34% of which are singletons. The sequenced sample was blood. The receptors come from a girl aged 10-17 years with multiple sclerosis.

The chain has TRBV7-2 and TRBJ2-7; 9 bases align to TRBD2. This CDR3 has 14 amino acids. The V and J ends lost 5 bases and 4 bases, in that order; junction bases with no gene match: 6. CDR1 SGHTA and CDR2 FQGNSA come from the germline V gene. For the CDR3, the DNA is TGTGCCAGCAGCGTACAAGCGGGAGGATACGAGCAGTACTTC. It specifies CASSVQAGGYEQYF. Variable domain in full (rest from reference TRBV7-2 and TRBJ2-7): GAGVSQSPSNKVTEKGKDVELRCDPISGHTALYWYRQSLGQGLEFLIYFQGNSAPDKSGLPSDRFSAERTGGSVSTLTIQRTQQEDSAVYLCASSVQAGGYEQYFGPGTRLTVT.

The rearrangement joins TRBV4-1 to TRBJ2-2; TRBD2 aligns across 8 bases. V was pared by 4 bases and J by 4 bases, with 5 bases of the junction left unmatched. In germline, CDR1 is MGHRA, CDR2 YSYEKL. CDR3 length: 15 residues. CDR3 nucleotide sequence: TGCGCCAGCAGCCTGGCCGGGAGGGCCACCGGGGAGCTGTTTTTT. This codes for CASSLAGRATGELFF.

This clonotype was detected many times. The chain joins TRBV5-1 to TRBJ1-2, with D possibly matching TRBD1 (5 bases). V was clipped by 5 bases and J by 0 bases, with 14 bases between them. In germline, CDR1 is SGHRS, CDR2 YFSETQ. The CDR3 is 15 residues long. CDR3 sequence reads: CASSWGGEANYGYTF. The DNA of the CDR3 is TGCGCCAGCAGTTGGGGCGGAGAAGCTAACTATGGCTACACCTTC.

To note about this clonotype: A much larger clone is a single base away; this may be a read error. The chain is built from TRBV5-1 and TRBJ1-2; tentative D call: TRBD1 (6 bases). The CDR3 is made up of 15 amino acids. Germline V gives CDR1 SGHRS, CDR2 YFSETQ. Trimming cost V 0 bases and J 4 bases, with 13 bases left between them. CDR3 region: CASSLDGQFSYGYTF. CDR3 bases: TGCGCCAGCAGCTTGGATGGACAGTTTAGCTATGGCTACACCTTC.

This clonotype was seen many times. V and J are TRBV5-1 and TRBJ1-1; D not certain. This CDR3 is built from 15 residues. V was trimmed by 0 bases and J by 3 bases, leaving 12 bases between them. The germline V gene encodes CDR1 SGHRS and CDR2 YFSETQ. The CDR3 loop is CASSLAADGDTEAFF. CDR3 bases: TGCGCCAGCAGCTTGGCGGCAGACGGGGACACTGAAGCTTTCTTT.

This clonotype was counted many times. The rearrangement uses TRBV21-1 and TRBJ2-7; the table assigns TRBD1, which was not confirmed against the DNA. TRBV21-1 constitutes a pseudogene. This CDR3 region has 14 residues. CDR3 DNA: TGTGCCAGCAGCGAGGGACAGGGATCCTACGAGCAGTACTTC. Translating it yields CASSEGQGSYEQYF.

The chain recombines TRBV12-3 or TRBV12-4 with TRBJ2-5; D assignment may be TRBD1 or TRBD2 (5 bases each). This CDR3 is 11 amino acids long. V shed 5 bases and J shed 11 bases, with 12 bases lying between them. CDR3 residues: CASSRTWEQYF. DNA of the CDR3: TGTGCCAGCAGTCGGACATGGGAGCAGTACTTC.

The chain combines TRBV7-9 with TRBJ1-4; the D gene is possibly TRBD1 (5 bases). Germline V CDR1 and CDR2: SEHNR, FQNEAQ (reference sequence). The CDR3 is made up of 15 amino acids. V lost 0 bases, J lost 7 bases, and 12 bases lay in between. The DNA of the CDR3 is TGTGCCAGCAGCTTAGCCCGGGGCGCCGGTGAAAAACTGTTTTTT. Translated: CASSLARGAGEKLFF.

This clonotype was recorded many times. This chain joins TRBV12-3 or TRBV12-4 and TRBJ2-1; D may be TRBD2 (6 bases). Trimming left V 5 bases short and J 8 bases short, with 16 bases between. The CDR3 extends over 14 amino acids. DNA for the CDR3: TGTGCCAGCAGTCAGACGGGAGAGGTCTATGAGCAGTTCTTC. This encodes CASSQTGEVYEQFF.

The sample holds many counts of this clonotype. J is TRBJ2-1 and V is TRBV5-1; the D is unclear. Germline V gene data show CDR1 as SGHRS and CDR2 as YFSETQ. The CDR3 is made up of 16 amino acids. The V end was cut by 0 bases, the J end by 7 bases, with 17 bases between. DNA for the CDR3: TGCGCCAGCAGCTTGGACCCGCCGGCCCAGAGAAATGAGCAGTTCTTC. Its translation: CASSLDPPAQRNEQFF.

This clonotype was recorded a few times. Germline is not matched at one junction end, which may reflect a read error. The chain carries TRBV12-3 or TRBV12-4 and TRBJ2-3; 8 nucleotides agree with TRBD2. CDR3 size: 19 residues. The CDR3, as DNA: TGTGCCAGCAGACGCCGGTACTTTCTAACTAGCGGAGGCACAGATACGGAGTATTTT. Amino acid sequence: CASRRRYFLTSGGTDTEYF.